This T cell receptor beta chain is from a study of early T cells in non-severe SARS-CoV-2 infection. Study in general: The sequenced material was bulk RNA from unsorted whole blood, and its chains were unpaired. Overall study results and limits: Matching against VDJdb likely underestimated virus-specific expansions, favoring anti-spike CD8.

The CDR3 covers 13 residues. V was clipped by 2 bases and J by 5 bases, with 9 bases between them. CDR1 is SEHNR and CDR2 is FQNEAQ in the germline V gene (reference sequence). This clonotype came up many times. Its specificity is not known. Molecules of cDNA were individually given unique molecular identifiers that were attached to them. TCRdb re-called the 5' RACE reads with MiXCR, one entry per CDR3 protein. The sample carries 25,000 to 30,000 distinct CDR3 sequences, less than 4.5% recorded once. The gene calls are TRBV7-9 and TRBJ1-2; possible D gene TRBD1, 6 bases. This receptor was taken from an adult who was a healthcare worker with PCR-confirmed SARS-CoV-2 infection or an uninfected control (not recorded which). Specimen: whole blood. The CDR3 DNA reads as TGTGCCAGCAGCTTATGGGGGGCATATGGCTACACCTTC. Amino acid sequence: CASSLWGAYGYTF.